This passage covers 14 T cell receptor beta chains from one sample sequenced in a study of beta chain features in type 1 diabetes. Reverse transcription of all isolated RNA meant that expressed TCRB transcripts were sequenced. Here immunoSEQ multiplex PCR was the method, and the copy in TCRdb shows in-frame clones only, minus some. This sample has about 360,000 clones, with 10% to 15% found just once. Sequencing was performed on naive CD4+ T cells from blood. The receptors here all came from a man younger than 30 in good health.

This clone was seen a handful of times. The chain links TRBV6-5 to TRBJ2-1, with TRBD1 matching over 9 bases. Germline V gives CDR1 MNHEY, CDR2 SVGAGI. J lost 9 bases, V lost 6 bases, and 12 bases had no gene match. The CDR3 length is 15 residues. CDR3 bases: TGTGCCAGCAGCCAACTCCCCGGGACAGGGTTTGAGCAGTTCTTC. Translation: CASSQLPGTGFEQFF.

The V gene is TRBV7-4, the J gene TRBJ2-3; 8 bases match TRBD2. J gave up 3 bases and V 8 bases, and 7 bases lay outside the gene matches. Germline lookup yields CDR1 SGHVT and CDR2 SQSDAQ. This CDR3 is built from 14 residues. CDR3 in DNA: TGTGCCAGCCAACCGGGACTAGGGACAGATACGCAGTATTTT. It yields the protein CASQPGLGTDTQYF. Together with reference TRBV7-4 and TRBJ2-3, the CDR3 gives the full variable domain: GAGVSQSPRYKVAKRGRDVALRCDSISGHVTLYWYRQTLGQGSEVLTYSQSDAQRDKSGRPSGRFSAERPERSVSTLKIQRTEQGDSAVYLCASQPGLGTDTQYFGPGTRLTVL.

This chain connects TRBV4-2 to TRBJ2-5; a possible D gene is TRBD1 (5 bases). Trimming shortened V by 0 bases and J by 5 bases, and 10 bases separated the two germline ends. The CDR3 is 14 residues long. The germline CDR1 and CDR2 sequences are LGHNA and YNFKEQ. DNA for the CDR3: TGTGCCAGCAGCCAAGATGGGGCTTGGGAGACCCAGTACTTC. The encoded protein is CASSQDGAWETQYF.

The chain couples TRBV5-1 to TRBJ1-1; D ambiguous. From germline, CDR1 is SGHRS and CDR2 YFSETQ. Trimming removed 0 bases from V and 0 bases from J, with 12 bases in between. There are 16 residues in the CDR3. CDR3 sequence reads: CASSLAGIGVNTEAFF. CDR3 bases: TGCGCCAGCAGCTTGGCCGGGATCGGGGTGAACACTGAAGCTTTCTTT.

This chain uses TRBV5-1 with TRBJ2-7, with D uncertain. Looked up from germline, CDR1 is SGHRS and CDR2 is YFSETQ. The CDR3 length is 18 residues. With 0 bases removed from V and 0 bases from J, the gap between germline ends came to 19 bases. CDR3 bases: TGCGCCAGCAGCTTGGCCTTGGCGTCTAGTTCTAGCTCCTACGAGCAGTACTTC. Translated: CASSLALASSSSSYEQYF.

The rearrangement links TRBV7-2 to TRBJ2-7, with TRBD1 matching 8 bases. CDR3 length: 14 amino acids. J gave up 4 bases and V 5 bases, and 7 bases lay outside the gene matches. Germline V gene sequence: CDR1 SGHTA, CDR2 FQGNSA. CDR3 bases: TGTGCCAGCAGCCCCGGACAGGGACCGTACGAGCAGTACTTC. This codes for CASSPGQGPYEQYF.

This clone came up a few times. The V and J genes are TRBV7-9 and TRBJ1-6, with D possibly matching TRBD1 (5 bases). Germline loops: CDR1 SEHNR, CDR2 FQNEAQ (reference sequence). The CDR3 length is 16 residues. V lost 5 bases, J lost 6 bases, and 17 bases lay in between. The CDR3 DNA follows: TGTGCCAGCAGCGTTTGGAGGGGAAAGGGTAATTCACCCCTCCACTTT. This sequence encodes CASSVWRGKGNSPLHF.

This chain connects TRBV7-9 to TRBJ1-5; 7 bases fit TRBD1. The CDR3 extends over 15 amino acids. With 3 bases clipped from V and 7 bases from J, the junction kept 9 bases outside the gene matches. From germline, CDR1 is SEHNR and CDR2 FQNEAQ (reference sequence). The CDR3 DNA sequence: TGTGCCAGCAGCTTTGACAGGGATGGTTTGCAGCCCCAGCATTTT. It translates to CASSFDRDGLQPQHF.

The chain uses TRBV5-1 and TRBJ2-6; possible D gene TRBD1, 5 bases. Trimming shortened V by 5 bases and J by 2 bases, and 11 bases separated the two germline ends. Per germline, CDR1 SGHRS and CDR2 YFSETQ. CDR3 length equals 15 residues. The CDR3 here is CASRQQVTGANVLTF. The CDR3 DNA follows: TGCGCCAGCAGACAACAGGTGACTGGGGCCAACGTCCTGACTTTC.

The V call is TRBV29-1, the J call TRBJ1-1, with D possibly TRBD1 on 5 matching bases. CDR3 length: 13 amino acids. The germline gives CDR1 SQVTM, CDR2 ANQGSEA. V was pared by 6 bases and J by 0 bases, with 11 bases between. CDR3 amino acids: CSVGRAMNTEAFF. Here the CDR3 DNA reads TGCAGCGTGGGGCGTGCTATGAACACTGAAGCTTTCTTT.

This clone has more than one count but fewer than ten. The V gene is TRBV4-2, the J gene TRBJ2-5; possibly TRBD2 for D (7 bases). The ends were cut back, 2 bases at V and 7 bases at J, with 20 bases in the middle. This CDR3 contains 16 residues. Germline V lookup: CDR1 LGHNA, CDR2 YNFKEQ. This CDR3 reads CASSQRAGRGLGTQYF. The DNA for the CDR3 is TGTGCCAGCAGCCAAAGAGCGGGACGGGGGCTAGGGACCCAGTACTTC.

This clone appeared a few times. The chain recombines TRBV29-1 with TRBJ2-4; D may be TRBD1 (6 bases). With 5 bases removed from V and 5 bases from J, the gap between germline ends came to 16 bases. Germline loops: CDR1 SQVTM, CDR2 ANQGSEA. The CDR3 runs 14 residues. In DNA, the CDR3 is TGCAGCGTTTCCCCCCAGGGGTTCGAAAACATTCAGTACTTC. It codes for CSVSPQGFENIQYF.

This clone was counted a few times. The rearrangement links TRBV6-5 to TRBJ2-7; no firm D call. V dropped 4 bases and J dropped 6 bases, with 19 bases sitting between them. Per the germline V gene, CDR1 is MNHEY and CDR2 is SVGAGI. The CDR3 sequence is 15 residues long. The CDR3 region has the DNA TGTGCCAGCAGTTCCTCCGGGTCCACGCCCCGCGAGCAGTACTTC. It specifies CASSSSGSTPREQYF.

This clone was seen a few times. The CDR3 bases are TGTGCCAGCAGCAAACCGGGACAGGGTTTCGTTGGGGCCAACGTCCTGACTTTC. This gives the protein CASSKPGQGFVGANVLTF. The chain is built from TRBV7-2 and TRBJ2-6, with 9 bases lining up with TRBD1. The CDR3 is made up of 18 amino acids. CDR1 SGHTA and CDR2 FQGNSA come from the germline V gene. The V segment lost 5 bases and the J segment 3 bases; nucleotides outside the gene matches: 11.